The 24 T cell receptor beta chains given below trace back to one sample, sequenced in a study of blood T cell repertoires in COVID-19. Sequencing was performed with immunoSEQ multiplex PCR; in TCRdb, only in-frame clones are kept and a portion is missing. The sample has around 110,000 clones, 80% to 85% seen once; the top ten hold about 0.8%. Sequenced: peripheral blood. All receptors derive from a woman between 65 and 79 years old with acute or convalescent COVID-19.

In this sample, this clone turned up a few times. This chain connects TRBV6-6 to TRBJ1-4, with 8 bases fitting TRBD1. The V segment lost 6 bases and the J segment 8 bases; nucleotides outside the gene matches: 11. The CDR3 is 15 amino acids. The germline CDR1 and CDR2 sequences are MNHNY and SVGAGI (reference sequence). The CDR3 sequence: CASSLPGTGGEKLFF. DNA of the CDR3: TGTGCCAGCAGCCTTCCCGGGACAGGAGGCGAAAAACTGTTTTTT.

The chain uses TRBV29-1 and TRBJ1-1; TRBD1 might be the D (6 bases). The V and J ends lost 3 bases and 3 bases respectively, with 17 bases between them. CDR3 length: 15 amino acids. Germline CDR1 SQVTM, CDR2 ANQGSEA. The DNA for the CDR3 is TGCAGCGTTGAGGCGGACAGCTTTGTTTACACTGAAGCTTTCTTT. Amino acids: CSVEADSFVYTEAFF.

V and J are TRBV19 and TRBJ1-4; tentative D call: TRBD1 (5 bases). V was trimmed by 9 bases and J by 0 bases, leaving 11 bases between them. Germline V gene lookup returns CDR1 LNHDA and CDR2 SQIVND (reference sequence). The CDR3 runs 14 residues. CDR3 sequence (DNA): TGTGCCAGCCACAGGACCCCAACTAATGAAAAACTGTTTTTT. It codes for CASHRTPTNEKLFF.

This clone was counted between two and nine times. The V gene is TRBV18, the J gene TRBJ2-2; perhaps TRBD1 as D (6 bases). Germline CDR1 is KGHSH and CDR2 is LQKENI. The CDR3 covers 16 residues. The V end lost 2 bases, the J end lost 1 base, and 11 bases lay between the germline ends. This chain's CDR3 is CASSPTTGLNTGELFF. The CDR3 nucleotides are TGTGCCAGCTCACCAACAACAGGGCTGAACACCGGGGAGCTGTTTTTT.

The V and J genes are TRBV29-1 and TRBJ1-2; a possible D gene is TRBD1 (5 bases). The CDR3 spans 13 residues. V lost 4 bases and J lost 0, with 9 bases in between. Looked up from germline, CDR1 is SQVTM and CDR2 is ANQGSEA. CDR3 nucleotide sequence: TGCAGCGTTGTCGGGGGATCTAACTATGGCTACACCTTC. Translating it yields CSVVGGSNYGYTF. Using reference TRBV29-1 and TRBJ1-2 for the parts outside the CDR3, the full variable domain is SAVISQKPSRDICQRGTSLTIQCQVDSQVTMMFWYRQQPGQSLTLIATANQGSEATYESGFVIDKFPISRPNLTFSTLTVSNMSPEDSSIYLCSVVGGSNYGYTFGSGTRLTVV.

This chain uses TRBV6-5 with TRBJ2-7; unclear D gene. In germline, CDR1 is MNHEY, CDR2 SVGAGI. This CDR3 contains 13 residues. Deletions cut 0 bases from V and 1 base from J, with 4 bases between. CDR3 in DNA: TGTGCCAGCAGTTACTCCCCTTCCTACGAGCAGTACTTC. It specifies CASSYSPSYEQYF.

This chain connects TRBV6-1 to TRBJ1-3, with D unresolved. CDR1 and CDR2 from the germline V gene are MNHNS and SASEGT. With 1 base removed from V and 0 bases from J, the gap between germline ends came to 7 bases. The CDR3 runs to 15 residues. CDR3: CASSEGLYSGNTIYF. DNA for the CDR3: TGTGCCAGCAGTGAAGGACTCTACTCTGGAAACACCATATATTTT.

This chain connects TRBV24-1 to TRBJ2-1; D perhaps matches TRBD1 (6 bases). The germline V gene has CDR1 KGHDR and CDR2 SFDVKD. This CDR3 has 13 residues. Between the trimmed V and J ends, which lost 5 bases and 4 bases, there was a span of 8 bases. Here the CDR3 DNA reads TGTGCCACCAGTGTAGGGGGTTACAATGAGCAGTTCTTC. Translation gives CATSVGGYNEQFF.

Here the CDR3 reads CASSRDSNTEAFF. The CDR3 nucleotides read TGTGCCAGCAGCCGGGATTCGAACACTGAAGCTTTCTTT. The chain combines TRBV5-4 with TRBJ1-1; D is ambiguous. The V and J ends lost 4 bases and 1 base respectively, with 8 bases between them. CDR1 and CDR2 from the germline V gene are SGHNT and YYREEE (reference sequence). This CDR3 has 13 amino acids.

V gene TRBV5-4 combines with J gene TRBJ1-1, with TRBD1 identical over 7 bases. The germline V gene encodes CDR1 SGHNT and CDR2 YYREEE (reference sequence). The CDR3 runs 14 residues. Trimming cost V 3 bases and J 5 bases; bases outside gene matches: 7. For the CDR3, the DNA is TGTGCCAGCAGCTACCGACAGGGCTCGACTGAAGCTTTCTTT. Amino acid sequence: CASSYRQGSTEAFF.

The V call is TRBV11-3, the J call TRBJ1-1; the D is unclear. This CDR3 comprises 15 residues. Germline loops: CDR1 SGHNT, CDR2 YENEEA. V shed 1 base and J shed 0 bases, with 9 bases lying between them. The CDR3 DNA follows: TGTGCCAGCAGCTTAGGCGGCAGAATGAACACTGAAGCTTTCTTT. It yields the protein CASSLGGRMNTEAFF.

DNA for the CDR3: TGTGCCATCAGGGACGAACAGGGGGGTTCCCAAGAGACCCAGTACTTC. Protein: CAIRDEQGGSQETQYF. The V gene is TRBV10-3, the J gene TRBJ2-5; TRBD1 matches at 8 bases. Losses at the gene ends were 6 bases for V and 1 base for J; bases not matched to a gene: 10. The CDR3 sequence is 16 residues long. CDR1 is ENHRY and CDR2 is SYGVKD in the germline V gene.

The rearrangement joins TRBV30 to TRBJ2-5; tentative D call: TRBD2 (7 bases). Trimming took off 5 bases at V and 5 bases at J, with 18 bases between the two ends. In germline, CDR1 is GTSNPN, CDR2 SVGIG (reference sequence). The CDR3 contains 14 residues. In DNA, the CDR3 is TGTGCCTGGGGGGGGCCCCCCGGGGGGGAGACCCAGTACTTC. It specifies CAWGGPPGGETQYF.

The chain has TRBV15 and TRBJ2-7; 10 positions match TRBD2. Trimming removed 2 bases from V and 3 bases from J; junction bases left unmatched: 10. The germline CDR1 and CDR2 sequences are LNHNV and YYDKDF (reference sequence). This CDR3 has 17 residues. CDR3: CATSRKGTSERIYEQYF. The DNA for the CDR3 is TGTGCCACCAGCAGAAAAGGGACTAGCGAGAGGATCTACGAGCAGTACTTC.

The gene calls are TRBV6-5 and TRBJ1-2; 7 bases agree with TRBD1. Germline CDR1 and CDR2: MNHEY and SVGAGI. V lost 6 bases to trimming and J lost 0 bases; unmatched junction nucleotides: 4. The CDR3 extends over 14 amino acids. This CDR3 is CASRGTASNYGYTF. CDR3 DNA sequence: TGTGCCAGCAGGGGGACAGCCTCTAACTATGGCTACACCTTC.

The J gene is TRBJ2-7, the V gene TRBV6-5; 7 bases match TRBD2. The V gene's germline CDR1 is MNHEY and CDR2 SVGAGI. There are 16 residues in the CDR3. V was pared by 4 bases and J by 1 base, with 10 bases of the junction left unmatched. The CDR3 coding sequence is TGTGCCAGCAGTTCTCCTAGCGGACCTTCTTCCTACGAGCAGTACTTC. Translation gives CASSSPSGPSSYEQYF.

The CDR3 here is CASSFGAYNSPLHF. CDR3 nucleotide sequence: TGTGCCAGCAGCTTTGGAGCCTATAATTCACCCCTCCACTTT. The rearrangement uses TRBV7-8 and TRBJ1-6; no firm D call. Germline V CDR1 and CDR2: SGHVS, FQNEAQ. V was trimmed by 3 bases and J by 2 bases, leaving 5 bases between them. The CDR3 has 14 residues.

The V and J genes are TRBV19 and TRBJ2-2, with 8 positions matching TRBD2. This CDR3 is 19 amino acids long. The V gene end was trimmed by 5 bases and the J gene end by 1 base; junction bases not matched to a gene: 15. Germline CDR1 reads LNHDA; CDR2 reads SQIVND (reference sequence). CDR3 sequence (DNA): TGTGCCAGTAGTCCCCGGAAGGGCGGGGGGATAAGGAACACCGGGGAGCTGTTTTTT. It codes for CASSPRKGGGIRNTGELFF.

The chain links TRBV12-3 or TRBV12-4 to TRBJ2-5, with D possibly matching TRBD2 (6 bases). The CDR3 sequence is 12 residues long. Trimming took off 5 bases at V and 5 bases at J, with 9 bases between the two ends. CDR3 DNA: TGTGCCAGCAGTATGACTAGGGAGACCCAGTACTTC. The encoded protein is CASSMTRETQYF.

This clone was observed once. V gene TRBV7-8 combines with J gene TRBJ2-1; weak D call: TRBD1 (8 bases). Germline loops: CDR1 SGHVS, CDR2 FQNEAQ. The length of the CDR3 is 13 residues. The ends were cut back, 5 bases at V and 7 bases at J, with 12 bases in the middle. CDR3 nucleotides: TGTGCCAGCAGCCTACAGGGGGGGAATGAGCAGTTCTTC. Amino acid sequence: CASSLQGGNEQFF.

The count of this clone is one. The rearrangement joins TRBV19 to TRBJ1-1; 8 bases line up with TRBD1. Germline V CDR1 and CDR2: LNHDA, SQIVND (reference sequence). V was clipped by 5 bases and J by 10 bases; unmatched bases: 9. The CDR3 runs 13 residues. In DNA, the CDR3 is TGTGCCAGTAGTCAGGGGGCGGTGGCTGGAGCTTTCTTT. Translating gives CASSQGAVAGAFF.

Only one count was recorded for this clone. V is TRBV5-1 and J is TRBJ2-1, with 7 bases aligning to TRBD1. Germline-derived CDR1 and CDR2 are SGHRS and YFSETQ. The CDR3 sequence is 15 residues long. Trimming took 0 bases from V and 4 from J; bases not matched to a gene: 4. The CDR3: CASSLVGTVYNEQFF. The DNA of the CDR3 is TGCGCCAGCAGCTTGGTCGGGACAGTATACAATGAGCAGTTCTTC.

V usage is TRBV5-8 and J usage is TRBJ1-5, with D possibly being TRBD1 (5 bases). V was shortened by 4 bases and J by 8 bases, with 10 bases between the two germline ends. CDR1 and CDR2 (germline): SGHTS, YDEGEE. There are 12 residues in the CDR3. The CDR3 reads CASSRRGEPQHF. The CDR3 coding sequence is TGTGCCAGCAGCCGGCGGGGGGAGCCCCAGCATTTT.

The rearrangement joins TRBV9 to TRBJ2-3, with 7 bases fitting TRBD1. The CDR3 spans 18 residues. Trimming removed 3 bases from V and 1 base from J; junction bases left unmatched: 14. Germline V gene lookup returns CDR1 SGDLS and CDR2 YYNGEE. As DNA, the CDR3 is TGTGCCAGCAGCGGACATTCGGGACAGCGGTTAGGCACAGATACGCAGTATTTT. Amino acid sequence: CASSGHSGQRLGTDTQYF.